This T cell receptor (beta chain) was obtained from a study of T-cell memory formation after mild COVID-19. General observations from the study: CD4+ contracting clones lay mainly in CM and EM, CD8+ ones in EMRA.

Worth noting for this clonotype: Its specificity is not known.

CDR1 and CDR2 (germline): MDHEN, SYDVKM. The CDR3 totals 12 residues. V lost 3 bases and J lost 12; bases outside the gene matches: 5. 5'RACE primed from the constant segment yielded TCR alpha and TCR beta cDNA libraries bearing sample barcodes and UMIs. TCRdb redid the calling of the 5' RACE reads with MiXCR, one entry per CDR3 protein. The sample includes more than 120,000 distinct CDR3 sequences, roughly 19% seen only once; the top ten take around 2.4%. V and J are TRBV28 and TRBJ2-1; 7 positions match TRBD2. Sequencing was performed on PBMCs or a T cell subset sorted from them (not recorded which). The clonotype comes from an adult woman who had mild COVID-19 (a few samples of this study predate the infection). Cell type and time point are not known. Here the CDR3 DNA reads TGTGCCAGCAGTTTTCTGCGGGAGCGGCAGTTCTTC. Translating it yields CASSFLRERQFF. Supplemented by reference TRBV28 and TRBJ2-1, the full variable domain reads DVKVTQSSRYLVKRTGEKVFLECVQDMDHENMFWYRQDPGLGLRLIYFSYDVKMKEKGDIPEGYSVSREKKERFSLILESASTNQTSMYLCASSFLRERQFFGPGTRLTVL.